The source of this T cell receptor (beta chain) is a study of metastatic and nonmetastatic thyroid tumors. The CDR3 runs to 13 residues. V trimming: 7 bases; J trimming: 0 bases; junction bases outside the gene matches: 2. Germline values: CDR1 LGHDT, CDR2 YNNKEL (reference sequence). This clone showed up many times. Patients were all untreated before their thyroid surgery. Using MiXCR, TCRdb reanalyzed the PCR reads. The sample has 65,000 or so clones, under 5% seen once. Material: blood. This sequence originates from a female donor with papillary thyroid cancer or a benign thyroid nodule (not recorded which). Some clones in this sample may be carry-over from other donors' samples. V usage is TRBV3-1 and J usage is TRBJ1-1; 7 bases match TRBD1. CDR3 nucleotide sequence: TGTGCCAGCAACAGGGGACTGAACACTGAAGCTTTCTTT. Protein: CASNRGLNTEAFF.